Below, 12 T cell receptor beta chains from the same sample are listed, as sequenced in a study of T cell responses to AZD1222 COVID-19 vaccine. Clones were sequenced by immunoSEQ multiplex PCR, and TCRdb holds only the in-frame ones, with some missing. The table has 84,000 or so clones, roughly nine tenths seen once. The specimen was peripheral blood, collected on day 0 of AZD1222 vaccination. The receptors come from an adult in good health.

V and J are TRBV20-1 and TRBJ2-5; 8 bases map to TRBD1. J lost 3 bases, V lost 3 bases, and 3 bases had no gene match. The length of the CDR3 is 13 residues. Germline-derived CDR1 and CDR2 are DFQATT and SNEGSKA (reference sequence). The CDR3 here is CSASRTGKETQYF. The CDR3 bases are TGCAGTGCTAGTAGGACAGGGAAAGAGACCCAGTACTTC.

This chain connects TRBV5-1 to TRBJ1-4; unclear D gene. This CDR3 is built from 15 residues. Germline values: CDR1 SGHRS, CDR2 YFSETQ. V was cut by 0 bases and J by 2 bases, with 8 bases left in between. The CDR3 region is CASSLGHATNEKLFF. Written as DNA, the CDR3 is TGCGCCAGCAGCTTGGGACATGCCACTAATGAAAAACTGTTTTTT.

The gene calls are TRBV5-6 and TRBJ1-2, with D maybe TRBD1 (5 bases). The CDR3 sequence is 17 residues long. Germline CDR1 reads SGHDT; CDR2 reads YYEEEE. The V end was cut by 4 bases, the J end by 5 bases, with 24 bases between. CDR3 in amino acids: CASSPRGPRALLYGYTF. In nucleotides, the CDR3 is TGTGCCAGCAGCCCCCGGGGACCCAGAGCCCTCCTTTATGGCTACACCTTC.

The chain carries TRBV11-3 and TRBJ2-1; 7 nucleotides align to TRBD1. The germline gives CDR1 SGHNT, CDR2 YENEEA. This CDR3 has 15 residues. With 5 bases clipped from V and 6 bases from J, the junction kept 10 bases outside the gene matches. The CDR3 nucleotides read TGTGCCAGCAGCGAAACAGGGGTAATCGGCAATGAGCAGTTCTTC. Protein product: CASSETGVIGNEQFF.

The V gene is TRBV27, the J gene TRBJ1-2; TRBD1 aligns across 9 bases. This CDR3 has 13 amino acids. Germline V gene data show CDR1 as MNHEY and CDR2 as SMNVEV (reference sequence). The V gene end was trimmed by 6 bases and the J gene end by 7 bases; junction bases not matched to a gene: 6. CDR3 sequence (DNA): TGTGCCAGCAGCCCTACAGGGGGCGGTGGCTACACCTTC. This gives the protein CASSPTGGGGYTF.

V and J are TRBV2 and TRBJ2-1, with D maybe TRBD1 (5 bases). CDR3 length: 13 amino acids. The germline V gene encodes CDR1 SNHLY and CDR2 FYNNEI. V lost 3 bases, J lost 4 bases, and 7 bases lay in between. The CDR3 here is CASSEDTYNEQFF. DNA of the CDR3: TGTGCCAGCAGTGAGGACACGTACAATGAGCAGTTCTTC.

The chain uses TRBV30 and TRBJ1-1; D unresolved. V was shortened by 4 bases and J by 2 bases, with 11 bases between the two germline ends. This CDR3 spans 13 amino acids. Germline V lookup: CDR1 GTSNPN, CDR2 SVGIG (reference sequence). Here the CDR3 reads CAWKGVHNTEAFF. The DNA for the CDR3 is TGTGCCTGGAAGGGTGTACATAACACTGAAGCTTTCTTT. Using reference TRBV30 and TRBJ1-1 for the parts outside the CDR3, the full variable domain is SQTIHQWPATLVQPVGSPLSLECTVEGTSNPNLYWYRQAAGRGLQLLFYSVGIGQISSEVPQNLSASRPQDRQFILSSKKLLLSDSGFYLCAWKGVHNTEAFFGQGTRLTVV.

This sequence joins TRBV6-5 and TRBJ2-7; D is undetermined. The ends were cut back, 2 bases at V and 4 bases at J, with 6 bases in the middle. CDR3 length equals 12 residues. Looked up from germline, CDR1 is MNHEY and CDR2 is SVGAGI. This CDR3 reads CASSYPPYEQYF. The CDR3 DNA reads TGTGCCAGCAGTTACCCGCCTTACGAGCAGTACTTC.

This clone was picked up one time. The CDR3 sequence: CASSFRRNTEAFF. The CDR3 DNA sequence: TGTGCCAGCAGTTTTAGACGAAACACTGAAGCTTTCTTT. The gene calls are TRBV12-3 or TRBV12-4 and TRBJ1-1; no clear D. Trimming left V 3 bases short and J 2 bases short, with 7 bases between. The CDR3 is 13 residues long.

This sequence joins TRBV9 and TRBJ2-1, with 16 bases that match TRBD2. After removal of 0 bases from V and 10 bases from J, the junction contained 4 bases not matched to a gene. CDR1 and CDR2 from the germline V gene are SGDLS and YYNGEE. This CDR3 contains 16 residues. CDR3 DNA sequence: TGTGCCAGCAGCGTAGCTTGGGGACTAGCGGGAGGGGAGCAGTTCTTC. Its protein product is CASSVAWGLAGGEQFF.

CDR3 in DNA: TGTGCCTGGACTCCGGCGGGGGAGGTTAATACTAGGATTGGCTACACCTTC. This gives the protein CAWTPAGEVNTRIGYTF. The chain joins TRBV30 to TRBJ1-2; D may be TRBD1 (5 bases). CDR3 length equals 17 residues. V was trimmed by 4 bases and J by 7 bases, leaving 28 bases between them. Germline V lookup: CDR1 GTSNPN, CDR2 SVGIG (reference sequence).

The chain recombines TRBV25-1 with TRBJ2-5, with TRBD1 identical over 7 bases. The CDR3 has 15 amino acids. V was clipped by 1 base and J by 2 bases; unmatched bases: 4. Germline loops: CDR1 MGHDK, CDR2 SYGVNS. CDR3 sequence reads: CASSEFGTAQETQYF. The CDR3 DNA reads TGTGCCAGCAGTGAATTTGGGACAGCTCAAGAGACCCAGTACTTC.